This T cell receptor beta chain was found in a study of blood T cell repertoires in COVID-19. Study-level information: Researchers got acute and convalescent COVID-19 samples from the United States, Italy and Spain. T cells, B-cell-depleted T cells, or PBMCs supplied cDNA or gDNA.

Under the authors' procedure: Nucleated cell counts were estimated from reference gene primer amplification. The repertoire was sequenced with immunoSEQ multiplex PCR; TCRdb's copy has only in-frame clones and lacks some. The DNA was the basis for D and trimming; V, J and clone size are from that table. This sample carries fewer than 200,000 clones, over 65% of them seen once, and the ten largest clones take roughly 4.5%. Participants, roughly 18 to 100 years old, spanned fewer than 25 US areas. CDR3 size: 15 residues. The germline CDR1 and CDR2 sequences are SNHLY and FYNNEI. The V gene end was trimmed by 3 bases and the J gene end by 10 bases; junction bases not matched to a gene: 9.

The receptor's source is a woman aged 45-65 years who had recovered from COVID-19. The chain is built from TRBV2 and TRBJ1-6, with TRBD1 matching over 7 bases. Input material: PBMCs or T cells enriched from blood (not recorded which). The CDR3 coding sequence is TGTGCCAGCAGTGATGGACAGGCTATGGGATCACCCCTCCACTTT. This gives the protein CASSDGQAMGSPLHF.